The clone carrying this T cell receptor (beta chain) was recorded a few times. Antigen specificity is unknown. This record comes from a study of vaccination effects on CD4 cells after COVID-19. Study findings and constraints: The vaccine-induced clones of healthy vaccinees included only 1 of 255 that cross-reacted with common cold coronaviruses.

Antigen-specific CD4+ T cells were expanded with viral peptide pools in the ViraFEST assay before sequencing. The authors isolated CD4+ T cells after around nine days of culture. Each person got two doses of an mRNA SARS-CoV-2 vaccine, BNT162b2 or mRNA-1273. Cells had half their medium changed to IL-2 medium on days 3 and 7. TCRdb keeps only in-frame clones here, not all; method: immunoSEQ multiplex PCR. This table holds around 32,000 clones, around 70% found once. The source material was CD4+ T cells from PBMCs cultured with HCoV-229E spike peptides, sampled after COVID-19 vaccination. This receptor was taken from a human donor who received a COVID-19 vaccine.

CDR3: CASSDEKNTEAFF. The CDR3 DNA follows: TGCGCCAGCAGTGATGAGAAGAACACTGAAGCTTTCTTT. The V call is TRBV10-1, the J call TRBJ1-1; D call uncertain. The V gene's germline CDR1 is WNHNN and CDR2 SYGVQD (reference sequence). This CDR3 spans 13 amino acids. The V end was cut by 3 bases, the J end by 1 base, with 6 bases between.